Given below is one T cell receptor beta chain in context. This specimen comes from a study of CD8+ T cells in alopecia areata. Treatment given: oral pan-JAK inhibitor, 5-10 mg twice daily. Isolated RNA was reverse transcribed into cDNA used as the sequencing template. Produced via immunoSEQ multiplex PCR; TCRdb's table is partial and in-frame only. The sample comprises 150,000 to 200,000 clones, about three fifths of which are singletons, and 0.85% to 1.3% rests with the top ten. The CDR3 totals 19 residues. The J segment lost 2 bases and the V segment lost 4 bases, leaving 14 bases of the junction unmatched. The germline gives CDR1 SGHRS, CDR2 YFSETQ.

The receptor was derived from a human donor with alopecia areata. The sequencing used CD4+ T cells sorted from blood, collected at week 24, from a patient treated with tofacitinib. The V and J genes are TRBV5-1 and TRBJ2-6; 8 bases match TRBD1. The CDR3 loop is CASSPAPLTGGTGANVLTF. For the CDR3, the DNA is TGCGCCAGCAGCCCGGCCCCCTTAACAGGGGGAACTGGGGCCAACGTCCTGACTTTC.